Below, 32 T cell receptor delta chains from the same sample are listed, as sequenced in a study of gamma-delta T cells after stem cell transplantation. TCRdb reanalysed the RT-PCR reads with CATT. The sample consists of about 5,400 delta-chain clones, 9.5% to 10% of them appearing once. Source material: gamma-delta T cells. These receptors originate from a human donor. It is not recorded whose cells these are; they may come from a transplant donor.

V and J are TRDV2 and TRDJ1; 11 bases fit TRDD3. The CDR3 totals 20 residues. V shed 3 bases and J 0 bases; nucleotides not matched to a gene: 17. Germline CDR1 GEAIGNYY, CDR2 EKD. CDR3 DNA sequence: TGTGCCTGTGACTCGATTGTACTGGGGGATAGGAACATGTACACCGATAAACTCATCTTT. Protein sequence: CACDSIVLGDRNMYTDKLIF.

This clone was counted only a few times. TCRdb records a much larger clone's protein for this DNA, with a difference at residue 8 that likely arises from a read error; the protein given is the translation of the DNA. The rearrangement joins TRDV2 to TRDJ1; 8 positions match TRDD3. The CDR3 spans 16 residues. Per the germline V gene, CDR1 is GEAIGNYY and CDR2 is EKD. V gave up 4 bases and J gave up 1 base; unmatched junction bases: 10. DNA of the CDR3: TGTGCCTGTGAAAGACTGGGGGCTTCGCTCACCGATAAACTCATCTTT. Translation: CACERLGASLTDKLIF.

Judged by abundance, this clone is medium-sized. CDR3 nucleotide sequence: TGTGCCTGTGACACCGTTCTGGGGCCCACGTACAACACCGATAAACTCATCTTT. As protein: CACDTVLGPTYNTDKLIF. The chain joins TRDV2 to TRDJ1, with D perhaps matching TRDD3 (6 bases). CDR1 GEAIGNYY and CDR2 EKD come from the germline V gene. V was pared by 0 bases and J by 0 bases, with 19 bases between. This CDR3 is built from 18 residues.

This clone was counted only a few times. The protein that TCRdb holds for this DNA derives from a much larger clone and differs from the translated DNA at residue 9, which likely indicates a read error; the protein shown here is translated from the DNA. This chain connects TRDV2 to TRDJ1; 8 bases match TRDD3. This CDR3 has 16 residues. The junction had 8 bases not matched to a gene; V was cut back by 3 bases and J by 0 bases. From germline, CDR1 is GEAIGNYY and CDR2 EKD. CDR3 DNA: TGTGCCTGTGACTCCCTGGGGGACCTGTACACCGATAAACTCATCTTT. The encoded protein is CACDSLGDLYTDKLIF.

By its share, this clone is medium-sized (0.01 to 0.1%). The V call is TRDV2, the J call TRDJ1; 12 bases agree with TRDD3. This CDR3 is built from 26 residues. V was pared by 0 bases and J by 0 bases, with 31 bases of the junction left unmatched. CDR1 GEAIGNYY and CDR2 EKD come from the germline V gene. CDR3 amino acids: CACDTVPTGPIKLGDTLTLYTDKLIF. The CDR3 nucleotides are TGTGCCTGTGACACCGTTCCTACGGGGCCTATAAAACTGGGGGATACCTTGACTTTGTACACCGATAAACTCATCTTT.

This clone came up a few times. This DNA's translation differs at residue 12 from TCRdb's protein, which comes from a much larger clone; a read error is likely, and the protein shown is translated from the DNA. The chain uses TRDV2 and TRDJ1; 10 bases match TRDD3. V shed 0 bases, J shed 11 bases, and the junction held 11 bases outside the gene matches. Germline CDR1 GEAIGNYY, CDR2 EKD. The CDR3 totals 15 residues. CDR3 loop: CACDTVGGYSGNLIF. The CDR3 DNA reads TGTGCCTGTGACACCGTTGGGGGATACTCGGGTAACCTCATCTTT.

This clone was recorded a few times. DNA of the CDR3: TGTGCCTGTGACACTCTGGCGGATGGGGATACGACCCCGTACACCGATAAACTCATCTTT. Translated, it gives CACDTLADGDTTPYTDKLIF. This rearrangement joins TRDV2 to TRDJ1; 9 bases are shared with TRDD3. Germline assignment: CDR1 GEAIGNYY and CDR2 EKD. The J segment lost 0 bases and the V segment lost 1 base, leaving 17 bases of the junction unmatched. The CDR3 runs to 20 residues.

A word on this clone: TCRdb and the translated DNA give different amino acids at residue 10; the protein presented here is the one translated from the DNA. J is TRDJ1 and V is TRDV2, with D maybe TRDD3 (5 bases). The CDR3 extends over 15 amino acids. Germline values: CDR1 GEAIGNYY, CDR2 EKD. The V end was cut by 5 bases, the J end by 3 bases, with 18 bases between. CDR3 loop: CACVPLGRDADKLIF. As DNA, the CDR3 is TGTGCCTGTGTCCCGCTGGGCAGGGACGCCGATAAACTCATCTTT.

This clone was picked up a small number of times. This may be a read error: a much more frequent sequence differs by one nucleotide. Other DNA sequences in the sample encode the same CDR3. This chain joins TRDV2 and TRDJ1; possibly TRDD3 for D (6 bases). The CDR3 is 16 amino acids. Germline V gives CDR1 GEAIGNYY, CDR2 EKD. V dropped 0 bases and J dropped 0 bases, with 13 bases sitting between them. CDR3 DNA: TGTGCCTGTGACACCGTGGGGGGGCCTTACACCGATAAACTCATCTTT. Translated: CACDTVGGPYTDKLIF.

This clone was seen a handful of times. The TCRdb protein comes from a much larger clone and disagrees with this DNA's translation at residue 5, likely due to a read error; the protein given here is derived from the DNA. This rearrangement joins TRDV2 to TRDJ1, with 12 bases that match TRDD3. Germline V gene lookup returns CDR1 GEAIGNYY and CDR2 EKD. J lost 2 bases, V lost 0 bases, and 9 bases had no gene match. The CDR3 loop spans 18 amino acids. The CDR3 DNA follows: TGTGCCTGTGACACCGTACTGGGGGATACATCTGCTACCGATAAACTCATCTTT. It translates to CACDTVLGDTSATDKLIF.

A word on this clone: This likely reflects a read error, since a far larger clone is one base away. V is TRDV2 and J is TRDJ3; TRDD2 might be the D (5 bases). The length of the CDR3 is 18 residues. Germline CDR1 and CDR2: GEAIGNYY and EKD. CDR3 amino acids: CARDTASPSSWDTRQMFF. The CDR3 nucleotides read TGTGCCCGTGACACCGCGTCTCCTAGCTCCTGGGACACCCGACAGATGTTTTTC.

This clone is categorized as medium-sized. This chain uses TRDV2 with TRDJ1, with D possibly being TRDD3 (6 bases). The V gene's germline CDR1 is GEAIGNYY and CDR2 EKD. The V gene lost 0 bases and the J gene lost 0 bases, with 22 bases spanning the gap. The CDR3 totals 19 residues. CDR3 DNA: TGTGCCTGTGACACCGTTTTTAGGGGATCCACGACGTACACCGATAAACTCATCTTT. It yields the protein CACDTVFRGSTTYTDKLIF.

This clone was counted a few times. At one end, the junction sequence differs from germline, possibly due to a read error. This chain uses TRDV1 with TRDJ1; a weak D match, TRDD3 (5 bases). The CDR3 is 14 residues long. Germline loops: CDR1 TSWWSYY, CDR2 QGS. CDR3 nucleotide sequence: TGTGCTCTAGGGGAACGCTACGCCACCGATAAACTCATCTTT. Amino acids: CALGERYATDKLIF.

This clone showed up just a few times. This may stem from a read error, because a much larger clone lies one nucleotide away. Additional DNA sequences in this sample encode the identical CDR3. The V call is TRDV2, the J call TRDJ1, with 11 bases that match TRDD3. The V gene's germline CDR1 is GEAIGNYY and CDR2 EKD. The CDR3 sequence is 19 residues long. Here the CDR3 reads CACDLLGDNTGSSTDKLIF. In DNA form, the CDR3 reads TGTGCCTGTGACCTACTGGGGGATAATACTGGGTCGAGCACCGATAAACTTATCTTT.

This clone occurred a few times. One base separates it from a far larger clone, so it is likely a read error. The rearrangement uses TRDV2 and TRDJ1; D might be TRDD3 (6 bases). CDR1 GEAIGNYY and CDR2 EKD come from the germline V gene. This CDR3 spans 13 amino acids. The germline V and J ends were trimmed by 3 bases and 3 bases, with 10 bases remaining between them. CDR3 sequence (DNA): TGTGCCTGTGACGGCTGGGGAGCCGATAAACTCATCTTT. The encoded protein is CACDGWGADKLIF.

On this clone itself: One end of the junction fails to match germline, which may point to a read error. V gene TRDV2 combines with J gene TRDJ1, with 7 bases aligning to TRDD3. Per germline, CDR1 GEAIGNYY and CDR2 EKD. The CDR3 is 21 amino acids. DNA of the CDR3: TGTGCCTGTGACATCGTGTCGACTCCGACGAATTGGGGGACACTCAGGGATGAACTTATCTTT. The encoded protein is CACDIVSTPTNWGTLRDELIF.

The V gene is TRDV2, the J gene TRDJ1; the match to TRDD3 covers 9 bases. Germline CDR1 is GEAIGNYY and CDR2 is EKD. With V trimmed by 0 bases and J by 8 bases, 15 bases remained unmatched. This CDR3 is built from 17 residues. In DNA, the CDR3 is TGTGCCTGTGACACCCTCACTCGCGAGGACTGGGGGAGGAAACTCATCTTT. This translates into CACDTLTREDWGRKLIF.

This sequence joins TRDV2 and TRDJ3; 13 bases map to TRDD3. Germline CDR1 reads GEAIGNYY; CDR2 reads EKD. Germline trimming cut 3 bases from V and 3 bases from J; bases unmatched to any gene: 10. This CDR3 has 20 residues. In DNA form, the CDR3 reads TGTGCCTGTGACCCCGTACTGGGGGATACGCCTAACTGGGACACCCGACAGATGTTTTTC. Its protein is CACDPVLGDTPNWDTRQMFF.

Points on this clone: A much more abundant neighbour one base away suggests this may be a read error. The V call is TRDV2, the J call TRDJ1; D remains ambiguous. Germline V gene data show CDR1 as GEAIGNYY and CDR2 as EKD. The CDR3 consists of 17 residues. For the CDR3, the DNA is TGTGCCTGTGACACCGTAGGGACCGCTTTATACACCAATAAACTCATCTTT. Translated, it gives CACDTVGTALYTNKLIF.

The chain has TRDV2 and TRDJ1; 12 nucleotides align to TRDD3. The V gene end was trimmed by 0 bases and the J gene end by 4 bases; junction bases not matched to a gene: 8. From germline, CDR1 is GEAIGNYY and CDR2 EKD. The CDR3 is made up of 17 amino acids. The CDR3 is CACDTVVLGDTSDKLIF. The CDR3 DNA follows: TGTGCCTGTGACACCGTTGTACTGGGGGATACAAGCGATAAACTCATCTTT.

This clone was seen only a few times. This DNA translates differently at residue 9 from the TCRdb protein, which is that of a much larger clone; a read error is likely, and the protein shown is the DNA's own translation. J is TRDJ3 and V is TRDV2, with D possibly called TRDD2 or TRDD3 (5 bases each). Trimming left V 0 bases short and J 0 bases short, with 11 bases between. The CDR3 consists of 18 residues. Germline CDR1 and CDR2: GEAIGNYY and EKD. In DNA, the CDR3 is TGTGCCTGTGACACCGGGGGTCCTAACTCCTGGGACACCCGACAGATGTTTTTC. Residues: CACDTGGPNSWDTRQMFF.

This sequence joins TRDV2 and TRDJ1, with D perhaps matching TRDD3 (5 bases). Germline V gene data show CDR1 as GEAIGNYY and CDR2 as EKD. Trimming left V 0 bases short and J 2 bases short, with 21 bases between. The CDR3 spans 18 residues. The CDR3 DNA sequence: TGTGCCTGTGACACCGTGACCCTAACGGGATTAAATACCGATAAACTCATCTTT. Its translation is CACDTVTLTGLNTDKLIF.

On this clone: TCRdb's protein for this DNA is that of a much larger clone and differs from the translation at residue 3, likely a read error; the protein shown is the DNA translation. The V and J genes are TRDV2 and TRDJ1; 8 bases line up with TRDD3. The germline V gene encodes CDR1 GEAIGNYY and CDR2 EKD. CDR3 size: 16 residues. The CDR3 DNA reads TGTGCCCGTGACTCCCTGGGGGACCAGTACACCGATAAACTCATCTTT. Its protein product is CARDSLGDQYTDKLIF.

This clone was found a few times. Here the CDR3 reads CALGELGRTTAARAHTVTAQLFF. The CDR3 region has the DNA TGTGCTCTTGGGGAACTAGGGCGCACGACCGCGGCCCGGGCCCATACCGTGACAGCACAACTCTTCTTT. The chain recombines TRDV1 with TRDJ2; D is unclear. Germline lookup yields CDR1 TSWWSYY and CDR2 QGS. V was pared by 0 bases and J by 3 bases, with 32 bases between. The CDR3 contains 23 residues.

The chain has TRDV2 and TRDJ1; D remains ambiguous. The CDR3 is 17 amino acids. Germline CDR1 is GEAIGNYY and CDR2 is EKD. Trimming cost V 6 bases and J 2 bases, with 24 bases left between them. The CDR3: CACSGVRQSRRTDKLIF. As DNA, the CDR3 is TGTGCCTGTTCTGGTGTACGCCAGAGCAGAAGAACCGATAAACTCATCTTT.

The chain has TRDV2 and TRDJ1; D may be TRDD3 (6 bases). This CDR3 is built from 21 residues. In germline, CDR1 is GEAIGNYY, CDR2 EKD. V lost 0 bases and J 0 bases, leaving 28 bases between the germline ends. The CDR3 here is CACDTVKPVGGPNLYTDKLIF. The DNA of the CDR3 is TGTGCCTGTGACACCGTAAAACCTGTAGGGGGACCAAACCTGTACACCGATAAACTCATCTTT.

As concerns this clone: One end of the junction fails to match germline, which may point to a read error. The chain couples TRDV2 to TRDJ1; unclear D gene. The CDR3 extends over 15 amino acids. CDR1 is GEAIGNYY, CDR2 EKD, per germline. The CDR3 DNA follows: TGTGCCTGTCACACTTTGGGCCCTGGCCCCACTAACCTCATCTTT. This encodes CACHTLGPGPTNLIF.

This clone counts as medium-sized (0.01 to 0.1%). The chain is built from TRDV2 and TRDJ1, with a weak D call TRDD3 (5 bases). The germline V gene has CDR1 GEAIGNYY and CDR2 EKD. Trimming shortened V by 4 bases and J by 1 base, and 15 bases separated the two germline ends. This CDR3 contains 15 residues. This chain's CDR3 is CACESFPGGTDKLIF. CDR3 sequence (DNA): TGTGCCTGTGAGTCTTTCCCGGGGGGCACCGATAAACTCATCTTT.

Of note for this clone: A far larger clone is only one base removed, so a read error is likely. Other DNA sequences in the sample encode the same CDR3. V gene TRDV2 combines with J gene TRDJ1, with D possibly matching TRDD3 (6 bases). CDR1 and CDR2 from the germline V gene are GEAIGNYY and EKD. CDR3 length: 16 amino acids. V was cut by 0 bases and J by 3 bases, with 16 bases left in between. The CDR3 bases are TGTGCCTGTGACACCGTGAATGGGGGGTACGCCGATAAACTCATCTTT. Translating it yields CACDTVNGGYADKLIF.

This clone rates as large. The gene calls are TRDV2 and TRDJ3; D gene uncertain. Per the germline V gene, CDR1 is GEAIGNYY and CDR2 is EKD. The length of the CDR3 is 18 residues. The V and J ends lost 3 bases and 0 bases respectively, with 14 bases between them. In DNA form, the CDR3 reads TGTGCCTGTGACGCAATCGGTGACAGCTCCTGGGACACCCGACAGATGTTTTTC. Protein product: CACDAIGDSSWDTRQMFF.

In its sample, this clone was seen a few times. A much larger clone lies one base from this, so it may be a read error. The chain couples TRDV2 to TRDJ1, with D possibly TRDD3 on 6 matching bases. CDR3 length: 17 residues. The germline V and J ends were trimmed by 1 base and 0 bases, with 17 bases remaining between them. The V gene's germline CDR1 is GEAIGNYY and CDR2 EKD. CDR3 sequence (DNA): TGTGCCTGTGACACACTGTTTACTGGGCGGCACACCGATAAACTCATCTTT. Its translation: CACDTLFTGRHTDKLIF.

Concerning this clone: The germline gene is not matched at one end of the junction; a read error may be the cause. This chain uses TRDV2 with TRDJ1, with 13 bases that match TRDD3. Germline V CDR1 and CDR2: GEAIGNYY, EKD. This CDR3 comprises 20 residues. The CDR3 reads CACDTMILGDTSLYTDTLIF. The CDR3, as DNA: TGTGCCTGTGACACCATGATACTGGGGGATACGTCTCTTTACACCGATACACTCATCTTT.